This T cell receptor beta chain came from a study of blood T cell repertoires in COVID-19. Study summary: COVID-19 samples collected from the United States, Italy and Spain covered acute and convalescent phases. T cells, B-cell-depleted T cells, or PBMCs supplied cDNA or gDNA.

This clone appeared once. Generated by immunoSEQ multiplex PCR, the TCRdb table keeps only in-frame clones and is missing some. The data show 140,000 to 150,000 clones, with less than 90% seen just once and less than 9% held by the top ten. The sequenced sample was peripheral blood. This receptor was identified in a man aged 30-40 years with COVID-19, enrolled during active disease.

For the CDR3, the DNA is TGTGCCAGCAGCGTGGGTACAGGGGCCTACGAGCAGTACTTC. Its protein is CASSVGTGAYEQYF. V and J are TRBV9 and TRBJ2-7; 7 nucleotides line up with TRBD1. This CDR3 has 14 amino acids. The germline gives CDR1 SGDLS, CDR2 YYNGEE. J was trimmed by 2 bases and V by 2 bases; bases with no gene match: 4.